This TCR beta chain was sequenced during a study of T cell responses to AZD1222 COVID-19 vaccine. Regarding the study as a whole: A mostly white British donor set with more females was recruited, and clonal diversity was possibly underestimated. The study reported that nearly half of spike-specific TCRs target unmutated variant regions.

Note on this clone: Its specificity is not known.

CDR3 length: 11 residues. Using immunoSEQ multiplex PCR, the repertoire was profiled, and TCRdb retains in-frame clones only, with some absent. The sample has some 80,000 clones, around 89% seen once. The starting material was peripheral blood, obtained on day 0 of AZD1222 vaccination. The TCR comes from an adult in good health. This rearrangement joins TRBV21-1 to TRBJ1-1. TRBV21-1 is given as a pseudogene. CDR3 DNA sequence: TGTGCCCCCGGTGTTCTCCCGGGGGCTTTCTTT. Amino acids: CAPGVLPGAFF.